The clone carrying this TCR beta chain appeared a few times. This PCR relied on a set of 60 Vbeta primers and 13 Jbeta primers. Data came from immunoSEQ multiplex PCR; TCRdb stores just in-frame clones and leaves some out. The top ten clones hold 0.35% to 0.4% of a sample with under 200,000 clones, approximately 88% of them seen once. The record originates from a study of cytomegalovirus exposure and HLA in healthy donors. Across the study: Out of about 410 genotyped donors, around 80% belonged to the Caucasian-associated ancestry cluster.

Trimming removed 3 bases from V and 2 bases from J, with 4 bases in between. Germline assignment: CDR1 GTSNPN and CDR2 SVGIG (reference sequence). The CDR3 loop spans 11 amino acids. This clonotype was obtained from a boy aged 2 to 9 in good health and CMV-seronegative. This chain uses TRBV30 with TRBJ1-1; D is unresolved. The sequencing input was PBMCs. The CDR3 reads CAWSINTEAFF. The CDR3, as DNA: TGTGCCTGGAGCATCAACACTGAAGCTTTCTTT.